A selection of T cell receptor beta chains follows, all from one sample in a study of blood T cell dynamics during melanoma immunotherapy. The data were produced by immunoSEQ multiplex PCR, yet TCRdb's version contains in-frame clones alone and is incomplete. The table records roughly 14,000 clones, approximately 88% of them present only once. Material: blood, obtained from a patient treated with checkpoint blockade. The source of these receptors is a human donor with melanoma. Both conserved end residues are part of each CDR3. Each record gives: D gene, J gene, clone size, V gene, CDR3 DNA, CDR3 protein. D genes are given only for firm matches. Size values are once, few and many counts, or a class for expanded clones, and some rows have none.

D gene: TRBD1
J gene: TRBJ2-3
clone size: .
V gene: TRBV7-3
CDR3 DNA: TGTGCCAGCAGCTCCGGACAGGGGCGGGATACGCAGTATTTT
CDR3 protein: CASSSGQGRDTQYF

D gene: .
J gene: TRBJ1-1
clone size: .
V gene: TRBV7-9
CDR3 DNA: TGTGCCAGCAGCTTATTAGAGGCCACTGAAGCTTTCTTT
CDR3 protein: CASSLLEATEAFF

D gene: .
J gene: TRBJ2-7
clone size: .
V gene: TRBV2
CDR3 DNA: TGTGCCAGCAGTTATACGGGTCCCACGGCGGTGTCAAAGAACGAGCAGTACTTC
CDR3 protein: CASSYTGPTAVSKNEQYF

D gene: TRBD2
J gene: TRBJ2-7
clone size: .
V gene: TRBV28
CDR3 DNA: TGTGCCGGGGGGGAGAATTCCTACGAGCAGTACTTC
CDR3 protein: CAGGENSYEQYF

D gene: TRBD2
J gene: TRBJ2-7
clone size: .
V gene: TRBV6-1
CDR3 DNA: TGTGCCAGCAGTGAAGGGAACCCCCTACTAGCGGGAGATCCCTACGAGCAGTACTTC
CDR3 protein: CASSEGNPLLAGDPYEQYF

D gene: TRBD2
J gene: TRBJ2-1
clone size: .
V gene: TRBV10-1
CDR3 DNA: TGCGCCAGCAGTATAGGGGGGAAGCGGGAGTACAATGAGCAGTTCTTC
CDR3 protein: CASSIGGKREYNEQFF

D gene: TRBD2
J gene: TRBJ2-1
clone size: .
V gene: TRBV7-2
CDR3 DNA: TGTGCCAGCAGCTTAGGAGGGACTAGCGCGCACAATGAGCAGTTCTTC
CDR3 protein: CASSLGGTSAHNEQFF

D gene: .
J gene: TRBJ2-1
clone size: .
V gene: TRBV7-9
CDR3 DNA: TGTGCCAGCAGCAGGGAACAGACTCAGCAGTTCTTC
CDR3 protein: CASSREQTQQFF

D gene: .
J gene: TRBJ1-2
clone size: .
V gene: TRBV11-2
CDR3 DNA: TGTGCCAGCAGCCCCGGGCCGGAAAGGAACTATGGCTACACCTTC
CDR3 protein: CASSPGPERNYGYTF

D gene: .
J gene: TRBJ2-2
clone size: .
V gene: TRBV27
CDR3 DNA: TGTGCCAGCAGTTTCGGCAGGTCAACCGGGGAGCTGTTTTTT
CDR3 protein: CASSFGRSTGELFF

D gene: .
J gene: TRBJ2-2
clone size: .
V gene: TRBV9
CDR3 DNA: TGTGCCAGCAGCGTAGACAGGGCGAACACCGGGGAGCTGTTTTTT
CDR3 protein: CASSVDRANTGELFF

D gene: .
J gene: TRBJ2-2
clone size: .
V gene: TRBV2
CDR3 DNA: TGTGCCAGCAGTGAATCGATGGCCACCGGGGAGCTGTTTTTT
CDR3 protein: CASSESMATGELFF

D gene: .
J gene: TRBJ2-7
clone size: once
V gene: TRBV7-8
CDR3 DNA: TGTGCCAGCAGCTTAGGCAGGGGGCGGGGGACCTACGAGCAGTACTTC
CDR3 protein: CASSLGRGRGTYEQYF

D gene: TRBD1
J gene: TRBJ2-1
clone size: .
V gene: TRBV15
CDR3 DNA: TGTGCCACCAGCAGAGTGATAGGAGGGTGGACAGGGGATAATGAGCAGTTCTTC
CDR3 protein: CATSRVIGGWTGDNEQFF

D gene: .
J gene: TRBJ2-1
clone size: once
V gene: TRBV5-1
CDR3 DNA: TGCGCCAGCAGCTTGTCGGGAGCTAGCTACAATGAGCAGTTCTTC
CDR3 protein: CASSLSGASYNEQFF

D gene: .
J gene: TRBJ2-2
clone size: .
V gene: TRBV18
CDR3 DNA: TGTGCCAGCTCACCAAGACAGACTAGCGGGGAGCTGTTTTTT
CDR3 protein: CASSPRQTSGELFF

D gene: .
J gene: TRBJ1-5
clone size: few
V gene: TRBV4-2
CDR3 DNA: TGTGCCAGCAGCCAAGGCGTCATTAGCAATCAGCCCCAGCATTTT
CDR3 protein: CASSQGVISNQPQHF